These 4 T cell receptor beta chains were all obtained from the same sample, sequenced in a study of CD8+ T cells in alopecia areata. Stated treatment: oral pan-JAK inhibitor, 5-10 mg twice daily. Following extraction, RNA underwent reverse transcription to cDNA, which served as the sequencing template. Using immunoSEQ multiplex PCR, the repertoire was profiled, and TCRdb retains in-frame clones only, with some absent. Here the sample spans some 190,000 clones, under 70% being singletons. The sample consisted of CD4+ T cells sorted from blood, taken at approximately week 42, from a patient treated with tofacitinib. These receptors were obtained from a human donor with alopecia areata.

This clone was counted a few times. The chain uses TRBV5-1 and TRBJ1-1; no reliable D call. The CDR3 is 15 residues long. CDR1 SGHRS and CDR2 YFSETQ come from the germline V gene. Trimming took 5 bases from V and 0 from J, leaving 14 bases between them. The CDR3 region has the DNA TGCGCCAGCAGTCCAGATCCAAACATGAACACTGAAGCTTTCTTT. This translates into CASSPDPNMNTEAFF.

This clone has a handful of counts. V is TRBV2 and J is TRBJ1-2, with 9 bases aligning to TRBD1. V dropped 9 bases and J dropped 5; count of bases not matched to a gene: 7. The CDR3 length is 13 residues. From germline, CDR1 is SNHLY and CDR2 FYNNEI. The CDR3 here is CASTLGTGYGYTF. CDR3 in DNA: TGTGCCAGTACACTAGGGACAGGGTATGGCTACACCTTC.

V gene TRBV5-1 combines with J gene TRBJ1-2; a weak D match, TRBD1 (5 bases). Germline lookup yields CDR1 SGHRS and CDR2 YFSETQ. The CDR3 runs 14 residues. Between the trimmed V and J ends, which lost 0 bases and 6 bases, there was a span of 12 bases. The CDR3 nucleotides read TGCGCCAGCAGCTTGGGTTTAGGGGACGATGGCTACACCTTC. This translates into CASSLGLGDDGYTF. The whole variable domain, remainder taken from reference TRBV5-1 and TRBJ1-2, is KAGVTQTPRYLIKTRGQQVTLSCSPISGHRSVSWYQQTPGQGLQFLFEYFSETQRNKGNFPGRFSGRQFSNSRSEMNVSTLELGDSALYLCASSLGLGDDGYTFGSGTRLTVV.

Points on this clone: In the same sample, other DNA sequences code for this CDR3. The genes are TRBV30 and TRBJ1-6; 7 nucleotides match TRBD1. This CDR3 has 13 amino acids. The J segment lost 9 bases and the V segment lost 1 base, leaving 3 bases of the junction unmatched. Germline V gives CDR1 GTSNPN, CDR2 SVGIG (reference sequence). The CDR3, as DNA: TGTGCCTGGAGTGGACAGGGAGGTTCACCCCTCCACTTT. It yields the protein CAWSGQGGSPLHF.